Reported below is one T cell receptor beta chain. The sample is drawn from a study of control samples from healthy donors and cancer patients. The germline V and J ends were trimmed by 8 bases and 8 bases, with 19 bases remaining between them. The CDR3 runs to 13 residues. Germline lookup yields CDR1 WNHNN and CDR2 SYGVQD (reference sequence). TCRdb's table, derived via immunoSEQ multiplex PCR, lists solely in-frame clones and lacks some. The sample contains under 130,000 clones, 80% to 90% of which appear only once. The clonotype was recovered from a man between 60 and 70 years old with lung cancer. The sequencing input was PBMCs. This sequence joins TRBV10-1 and TRBJ2-7; TRBD1 is a possible D gene (6 bases). CDR3 loop: CASSSQGQAKQYV. CDR3 coding DNA: TGCGCCAGCTCCTCTCAGGGGCAAGCGAAGCAGTACGTC.